The clone carrying this TCR beta chain was picked up one time. At the DNA level, this CDR3 is encoded by other sequences in the same sample as well. This record belongs to a study of shared clonotypes between healthy human individuals. Sequenced by immunoSEQ multiplex PCR; TCRdb stores in-frame clones only, minus some. The repertoire holds over a million clones, approximately 80% seen once, with 0.5% to 0.65% in the top ten. Germline CDR1 reads SGHRS; CDR2 reads YFSETQ. V dropped 5 bases and J dropped 2 bases, with 8 bases sitting between them. This CDR3 is built from 12 residues. The chain has TRBV5-1 and TRBJ2-7, with D uncertain. Sequenced sample: memory CD4+ T cells from PBMCs. Subset defined: CD45RA-negative fraction. The receptor was isolated from a man between 18 and 35 years old in good health. Some clones in this sample may be carry-over from other donors' samples. CDR3 loop: CASRAGAYEQYF. The CDR3 DNA reads TGCGCCAGCAGGGCAGGCGCCTACGAGCAGTACTTC.